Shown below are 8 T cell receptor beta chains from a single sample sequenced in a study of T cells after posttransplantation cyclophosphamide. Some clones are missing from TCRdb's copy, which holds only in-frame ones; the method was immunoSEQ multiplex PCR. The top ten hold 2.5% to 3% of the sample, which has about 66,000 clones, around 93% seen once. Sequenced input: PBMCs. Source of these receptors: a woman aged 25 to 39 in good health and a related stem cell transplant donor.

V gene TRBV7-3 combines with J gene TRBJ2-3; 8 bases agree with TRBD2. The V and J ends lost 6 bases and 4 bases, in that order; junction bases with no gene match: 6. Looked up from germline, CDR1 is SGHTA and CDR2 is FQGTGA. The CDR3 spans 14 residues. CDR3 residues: CASSLSGGPDTQYF. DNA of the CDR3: TGTGCCAGCAGTCTAAGCGGGGGACCAGATACGCAGTATTTT.

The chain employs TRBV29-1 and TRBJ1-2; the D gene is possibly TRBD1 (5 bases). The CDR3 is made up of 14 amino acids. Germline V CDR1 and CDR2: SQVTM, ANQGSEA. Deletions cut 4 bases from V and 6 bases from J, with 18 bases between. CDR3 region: CSVVRAGGGHGYTF. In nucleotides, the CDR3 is TGCAGCGTTGTCCGGGCGGGGGGAGGTCATGGCTACACCTTC.

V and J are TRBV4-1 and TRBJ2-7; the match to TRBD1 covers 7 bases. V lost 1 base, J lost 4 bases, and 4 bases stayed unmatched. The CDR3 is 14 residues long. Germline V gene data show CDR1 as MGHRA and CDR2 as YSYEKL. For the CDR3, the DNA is TGCGCCAGCAGCCAAGGCAGGGGGAAGTACGAGCAGTACTTC. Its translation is CASSQGRGKYEQYF.

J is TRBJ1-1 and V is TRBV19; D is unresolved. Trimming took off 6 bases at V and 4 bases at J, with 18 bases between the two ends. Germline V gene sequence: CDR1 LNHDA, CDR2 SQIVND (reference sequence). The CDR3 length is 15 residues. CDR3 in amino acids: CASRWELDRGTEAFF. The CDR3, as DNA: TGTGCCAGTAGGTGGGAGTTAGATCGAGGCACTGAAGCTTTCTTT.

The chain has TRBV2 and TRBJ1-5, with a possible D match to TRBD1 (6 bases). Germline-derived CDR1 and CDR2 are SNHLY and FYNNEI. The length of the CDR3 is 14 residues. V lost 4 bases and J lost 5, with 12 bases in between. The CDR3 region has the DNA TGTGCCAGCAGTGGTCAGGGGTCATATCAGCCCCAGCATTTT. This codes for CASSGQGSYQPQHF.

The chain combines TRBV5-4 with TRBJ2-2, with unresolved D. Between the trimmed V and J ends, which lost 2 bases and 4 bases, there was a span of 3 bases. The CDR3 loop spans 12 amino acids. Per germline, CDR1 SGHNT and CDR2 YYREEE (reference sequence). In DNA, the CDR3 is TGTGCCAGCAGCTTCCCCACCGGGGAGCTGTTTTTT. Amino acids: CASSFPTGELFF.

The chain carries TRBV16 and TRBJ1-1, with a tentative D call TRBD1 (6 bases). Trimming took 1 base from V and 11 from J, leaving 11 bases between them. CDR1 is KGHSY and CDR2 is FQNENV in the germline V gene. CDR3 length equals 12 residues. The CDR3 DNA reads TGTGCCAGCAGCCAATTGCGGACAGACGCTTTCTTT. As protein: CASSQLRTDAFF.

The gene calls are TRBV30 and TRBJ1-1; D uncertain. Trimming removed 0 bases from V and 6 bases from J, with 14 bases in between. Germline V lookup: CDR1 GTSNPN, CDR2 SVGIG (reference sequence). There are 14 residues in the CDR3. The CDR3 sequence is CAWSVRIGGAEAFF. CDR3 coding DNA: TGTGCCTGGAGTGTACGGATAGGCGGGGCTGAAGCTTTCTTT.